This TCR beta chain comes out of a study of blood T cell repertoires in COVID-19. Study background: Material from acute and convalescent COVID-19 was sourced from the United States, Italy and Spain. In each case, the material was cDNA or gDNA derived from T cells, B-cell-depleted T cells, or PBMCs.

The CDR3 runs 18 residues. Germline loops: CDR1 SGHVS, CDR2 FQNEAQ. Losses at the gene ends were 1 base for V and 5 bases for J; bases not matched to a gene: 11. The data were produced by immunoSEQ multiplex PCR, yet TCRdb's version contains in-frame clones alone and is incomplete. This table holds 470,000 or so clones, about 85% found once. The count of this clone is one. Sequenced material: PBMCs or T cells enriched from blood (not recorded which). This clonotype was obtained from a woman aged 18-29 years with acute COVID-19. J is TRBJ1-6 and V is TRBV7-8; 7 bases line up with TRBD1. As DNA, the CDR3 is TGTGCCAGCAGCTTAGGCACCTTCAGAACAGGGGATAATTCACCCCTCCACTTT. It is translated as CASSLGTFRTGDNSPLHF.